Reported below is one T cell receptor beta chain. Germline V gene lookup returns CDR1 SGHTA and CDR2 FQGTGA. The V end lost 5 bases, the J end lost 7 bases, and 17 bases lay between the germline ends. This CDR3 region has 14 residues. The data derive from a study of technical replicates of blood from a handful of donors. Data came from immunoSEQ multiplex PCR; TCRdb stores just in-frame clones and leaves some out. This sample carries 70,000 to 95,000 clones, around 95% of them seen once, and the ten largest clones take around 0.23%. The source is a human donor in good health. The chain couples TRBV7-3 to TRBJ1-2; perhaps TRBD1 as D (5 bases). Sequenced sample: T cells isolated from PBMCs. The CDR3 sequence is CASSPREPGSGYTF. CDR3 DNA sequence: TGTGCCAGCAGCCCCAGGGAACCTGGCTCTGGCTACACCTTC.